This TCR beta chain originates from a study of T cell responses to AZD1222 COVID-19 vaccine. Germline V gives CDR1 MNHEY, CDR2 SMNVEV (reference sequence). V was pared by 4 bases and J by 3 bases, with 12 bases between. The CDR3 has 14 residues. Sequencing used immunoSEQ multiplex PCR; TCRdb keeps in-frame clones, though not all of them. The data hold over 85,000 clones, with around 90% observed a single time. The V gene is TRBV27, the J gene TRBJ1-1; D remains ambiguous. The source material was peripheral blood, sampled 28 days after the second AZD1222 dose. This receptor was identified in an adult who received the AZD1222 COVID-19 vaccine. DNA of the CDR3: TGTGCCAGCAGTTATGGCGCCCGTTACACTGAAGCTTTCTTT. It yields the protein CASSYGARYTEAFF.